This TCR beta chain was sequenced for a study of shared clonotypes between healthy human individuals. Sequencing used immunoSEQ multiplex PCR; TCRdb keeps in-frame clones, though not all of them. The top ten clones hold 0.37% of a sample with under 2.5 million clones, about 90% of them seen once. CDR3 length: 15 residues. Germline assignment: CDR1 LNHDA and CDR2 SQIVND (reference sequence). Losses at the gene ends were 10 bases for V and 0 bases for J; bases not matched to a gene: 9. Sequencing was done on a sample of naive CD4+ T cells from PBMCs. Subset noted: CD45RA+ positively selected. This TCR was recovered from a man aged 18-30 years in good health. Some clones in this sample may be carry-over from other donors' samples. The chain recombines TRBV19 with TRBJ1-5; 7 positions match TRBD1. The CDR3 loop is CATTRGAVSNQPQHF. DNA of the CDR3: TGTGCCACCACCAGGGGGGCAGTTAGCAATCAGCCCCAGCATTTT.